What follows are 26 T cell receptor beta chains derived from one specimen sequenced in a study of T cells after yellow fever vaccination. TCRdb passed the 5' RACE reads through MiXCR, listing each CDR3 protein once. The sample records more than 65,000 distinct CDR3 sequences, about 14% being singletons. Source: CD8+ T cells not binding an NS4B(214-222) dextramer, sorted from PBMCs, taken roughly 23 days after the first yellow fever vaccination. These receptors came from a man younger than 35 who received the YFV17D yellow fever vaccine.

In its sample, this clonotype was seen a few times. The rearrangement uses TRBV7-3 and TRBJ2-7; maybe TRBD2 (5 bases). Trimming shortened V by 8 bases and J by 4 bases, and 9 bases separated the two germline ends. CDR3 length: 11 amino acids. Germline V gives CDR1 SGHTA, CDR2 FQGTGA. CDR3: CASGRRYEQYV. DNA for the CDR3: TGTGCCAGCGGCCGGAGGTACGAGCAGTACGTC.

This clonotype has a handful of counts. As DNA, the CDR3 is TGTGCCAGCAGCTGGGGGACAGGGCAGGGGAGCACAGATACGCAGTATTTT. Encoded protein: CASSWGTGQGSTDTQYF. This chain links TRBV27 with TRBJ2-3; 9 bases map to TRBD1. Germline V gene sequence: CDR1 MNHEY, CDR2 SMNVEV (reference sequence). V lost 6 bases and J lost 0; bases outside the gene matches: 10. The CDR3 spans 17 residues.

This clonotype has more than one count but fewer than ten. V and J are TRBV30 and TRBJ2-7; D is unclear. V was trimmed by 2 bases and J by 0 bases, leaving 11 bases between them. Germline V gives CDR1 GTSNPN, CDR2 SVGIG (reference sequence). This CDR3 has 14 amino acids. Written as DNA, the CDR3 is TGTGCCTGGAGTATCGGCGATTTCTCCTACGAGCAGTACTTC. Its translation: CAWSIGDFSYEQYF. Drawing the rest from reference TRBV30 and TRBJ2-7, the complete variable domain is SQTIHQWPATLVQPVGSPLSLECTVEGTSNPNLYWYRQAAGRGLQLLFYSVGIGQISSEVPQNLSASRPQDRQFILSSKKLLLSDSGFYLCAWSIGDFSYEQYFGPGTRLTVT.

J is TRBJ2-3 and V is TRBV20-1; TRBD2 is a possible D gene (6 bases). V was shortened by 6 bases and J by 1 base, with 14 bases between the two germline ends. This CDR3 region has 14 residues. Germline CDR1 and CDR2: DFQATT and SNEGSKA (reference sequence). CDR3 in amino acids: CSARLAAGTDTQYF. The CDR3 DNA reads as TGCAGTGCCCGGTTAGCGGCAGGCACAGATACGCAGTATTTT.

The V gene is TRBV4-1, the J gene TRBJ1-1; no clear D. The CDR3 contains 15 residues. The ends were cut back, 4 bases at V and 8 bases at J, with 20 bases in the middle. Germline-derived CDR1 and CDR2 are MGHRA and YSYEKL. The CDR3 protein is CASSLKPTGALEAFF. The CDR3 DNA follows: TGCGCCAGCAGCCTGAAACCGACGGGCGCGCTGGAAGCTTTCTTT.

This clonotype showed up just a few times. The chain carries TRBV29-1 and TRBJ1-2; D is unresolved. The V gene lost 6 bases and the J gene lost 8 bases, with 16 bases spanning the gap. The CDR3 consists of 12 residues. CDR1 and CDR2 (germline): SQVTM, ANQGSEA. CDR3 protein: CSVTTVYGGYTF. CDR3 DNA: TGCAGCGTAACCACAGTGTACGGGGGCTACACCTTC.

The chain is built from TRBV4-2 and TRBJ2-7; 7 bases line up with TRBD1. Losses at the gene ends were 0 bases for V and 11 bases for J; bases not matched to a gene: 7. CDR3 size: 13 residues. The germline V gene encodes CDR1 LGHNA and CDR2 YNFKEQ. CDR3 nucleotides: TGTGCCAGCAGCCAAGACCCGACAGGGTTCGAGTACGTC. The encoded protein is CASSQDPTGFEYV.

This clonotype was detected many times. The chain has TRBV6-5 and TRBJ2-2; D possibly corresponds to TRBD2 (6 bases). V gave up 2 bases and J gave up 3 bases, with 10 bases separating them. This CDR3 has 15 amino acids. Germline loops: CDR1 MNHEY, CDR2 SVGAGI. In DNA, the CDR3 is TGTGCCAGCAGTTACGCAGGAGGGGACACCGGGGAGCTGTTTTTT. Amino acid sequence: CASSYAGGDTGELFF.

The V and J genes are TRBV7-2 and TRBJ1-2; perhaps TRBD1 as D (5 bases). V gave up 3 bases and J gave up 3 bases, with 14 bases separating them. The CDR3 spans 15 residues. In germline, CDR1 is SGHTA, CDR2 FQGNSA. CDR3 sequence (DNA): TGTGCCAGCAGCTTTATGGAGGGGCCCGACTATGGCTACACCTTC. Amino acid sequence: CASSFMEGPDYGYTF.

This clonotype was seen only a few times. The chain carries TRBV12-5 and TRBJ1-5; D may be TRBD1 (6 bases). The germline V and J ends were trimmed by 3 bases and 7 bases, with 13 bases remaining between them. The germline gives CDR1 LGHNT, CDR2 FRNRAP. This CDR3 spans 14 amino acids. The CDR3 DNA reads TGTGCTAGTGGTTTCACAGGGTTCAACCAGCCCCAGCATTTT. It encodes CASGFTGFNQPQHF.

This clonotype was recorded a few times. This rearrangement joins TRBV24-1 to TRBJ2-1, with TRBD1 matching over 8 bases. After removal of 3 bases from V and 0 bases from J, the junction contained 3 bases not matched to a gene. The CDR3 extends over 16 amino acids. Germline V lookup: CDR1 KGHDR, CDR2 SFDVKD. CDR3 loop: CATSDLQGASYNEQFF. CDR3 DNA: TGTGCCACCAGTGATCTTCAGGGGGCCTCCTACAATGAGCAGTTCTTC.

CDR3 region: CASSELNSHYEQYF. The CDR3 DNA is TGTGCCAGCAGTGAACTCAACAGCCACTACGAGCAGTACTTC. The rearrangement uses TRBV6-1 and TRBJ2-7; D remains ambiguous. The germline V gene has CDR1 MNHNS and CDR2 SASEGT. The V end lost 2 bases, the J end lost 3 bases, and 11 bases lay between the germline ends. This CDR3 has 14 residues.

This clonotype has a handful of counts. The chain couples TRBV5-1 to TRBJ2-2, with 7 positions matching TRBD1. The germline gives CDR1 SGHRS, CDR2 YFSETQ. The CDR3 loop spans 15 amino acids. V gave up 8 bases and J gave up 1 base; unmatched junction bases: 8. The CDR3 sequence: CASTVGQLNTGELFF. The DNA for the CDR3 is TGCGCCAGTACCGTGGGACAGTTGAACACCGGGGAGCTGTTTTTT.

This clonotype was observed a handful of times. The chain recombines TRBV4-3 with TRBJ2-7; D is perhaps TRBD1 (6 bases). Germline V gives CDR1 LGHNA, CDR2 YSLEER. The CDR3 length is 15 residues. Trimming left V 0 bases short and J 3 bases short, with 12 bases between. The CDR3, as DNA: TGCGCCAGCAGCCAAGATATCAGGGGCCTCTACGAGCAGTACTTC. It is translated as CASSQDIRGLYEQYF.

The gene calls are TRBV5-1 and TRBJ1-1; D unclear. CDR1 is SGHRS, CDR2 YFSETQ, per germline. The CDR3 is 14 amino acids. V was trimmed by 0 bases and J by 5 bases, leaving 11 bases between them. CDR3 sequence (DNA): TGCGCCAGCAGCTTGGCTGGGTTCGGTACTGAAGCTTTCTTT. Its protein is CASSLAGFGTEAFF.

This clonotype came up a few times. CDR3 region: CAVRDPLRDEQFF. CDR3 coding DNA: TGTGCCGTCCGGGACCCCCTTCGAGATGAGCAGTTCTTC. This rearrangement joins TRBV19 to TRBJ2-1; the D gene could be TRBD1 or TRBD2 (5 bases each). V lost 11 bases and J lost 8, with 19 bases in between. This CDR3 comprises 13 residues. Germline V gene data show CDR1 as LNHDA and CDR2 as SQIVND (reference sequence).

The rearrangement links TRBV15 to TRBJ2-2, with D unclear. The V end was cut by 4 bases, the J end by 5 bases, with 8 bases between. CDR1 LNHNV and CDR2 YYDKDF come from the germline V gene (reference sequence). The CDR3 is made up of 13 amino acids. The CDR3 protein is CATSKGLTGELFF. Here the CDR3 DNA reads TGTGCCACCAGCAAGGGATTGACCGGGGAGCTGTTTTTT.

This clonotype was found a few times. V is TRBV20-1 and J is TRBJ2-7, with 9 bases aligning to TRBD1. From germline, CDR1 is DFQATT and CDR2 SNEGSKA (reference sequence). The junction had 8 bases not matched to a gene; V was cut back by 1 base and J by 7 bases. The CDR3 runs to 14 residues. CDR3 sequence reads: CSARGRQGVGEQYV. For the CDR3, the DNA is TGCAGTGCTAGAGGTCGACAGGGGGTGGGGGAGCAGTACGTC.

The chain joins TRBV7-8 to TRBJ1-4, with D perhaps matching TRBD1 (6 bases). This CDR3 has 15 residues. Trimming took off 2 bases at V and 3 bases at J, with 10 bases between the two ends. The germline V gene has CDR1 SGHVS and CDR2 FQNEAQ. This chain's CDR3 is CASSLRGAANEKLFF. The CDR3 nucleotides read TGTGCCAGCAGCTTAAGGGGGGCAGCTAATGAAAAACTGTTTTTT.

The rearrangement joins TRBV9 to TRBJ2-1; maybe TRBD2 (6 bases). The CDR3 runs to 14 residues. CDR1 and CDR2 (germline): SGDLS, YYNGEE. V lost 3 bases and J 7 bases, leaving 14 bases between the germline ends. In DNA, the CDR3 is TGTGCCAGCAGCGAGGGGCGGGAACTTAATGAGCAGTTCTTC. Its protein product is CASSEGRELNEQFF.

This chain uses TRBV5-1 with TRBJ1-1; D uncertain. V shed 4 bases and J shed 5 bases, with 18 bases lying between them. The germline V gene encodes CDR1 SGHRS and CDR2 YFSETQ. The CDR3 is 15 amino acids. CDR3: CASSPRWGGQTEAFF. The DNA for the CDR3 is TGCGCCAGCAGCCCCCGGTGGGGTGGGCAGACTGAAGCTTTCTTT.

Remarks on this clonotype: The junction departs from germline at one end; a sequencing error may be responsible. The rearrangement uses TRBV6-4 and TRBJ1-4, with 8 bases matching TRBD1. This CDR3 is 14 amino acids long. Germline V lookup: CDR1 MRHNA, CDR2 SNTAGT. The CDR3 coding sequence is TGTGCCAGCAGTCCAGGACAGGGAAATGAAAAACTGTCTTTT. Amino acid sequence: CASSPGQGNEKLSF.

In its sample, this clonotype was seen a few times. The rearrangement joins TRBV4-1 to TRBJ2-3; 8 bases agree with TRBD2. The CDR3 has 17 residues. Germline V gene lookup returns CDR1 MGHRA and CDR2 YSYEKL. The V and J ends lost 3 bases and 5 bases, in that order; junction bases with no gene match: 13. The CDR3 here is CASSHPYDRGGLDTQYF. DNA for the CDR3: TGCGCCAGCAGCCACCCCTACGACCGGGGGGGCCTAGATACGCAGTATTTT.

The V gene is TRBV5-1, the J gene TRBJ2-5; 8 bases fit TRBD2. After removal of 0 bases from V and 9 bases from J, the junction contained 10 bases not matched to a gene. The germline V gene encodes CDR1 SGHRS and CDR2 YFSETQ. This CDR3 has 15 residues. This chain's CDR3 is CASSLGGRSIGAQYF. Here the CDR3 DNA reads TGCGCCAGCAGCTTGGGCGGGAGGTCCATCGGGGCCCAGTACTTC.

J is TRBJ2-1 and V is TRBV12-3 or TRBV12-4, with 9 bases matching TRBD2. The CDR3 runs 14 residues. Trimming at V came to 8 bases and at J to 3 bases, leaving 5 bases not matched to a gene. This CDR3 reads CASYAGGDYNEQFF. In DNA, the CDR3 is TGTGCCAGCTATGCGGGGGGGGACTACAATGAGCAGTTCTTC.

This clonotype turned up a few times. Here the CDR3 reads CASSLGTVDTQYF. The DNA for the CDR3 is TGTGCCAGCAGTCTAGGGACTGTGGATACGCAGTATTTT. This rearrangement joins TRBV6-1 to TRBJ2-3; tentatively, D is TRBD2 (6 bases). The V end was cut by 5 bases, the J end by 6 bases, with 12 bases between. Looked up from germline, CDR1 is MNHNS and CDR2 is SASEGT. The CDR3 is 13 residues long.